This entry describes one T cell receptor beta chain. Trimming removed 0 bases from V and 3 bases from J, with 11 bases in between. The CDR3 covers 15 residues. Germline V gene lookup returns CDR1 SGHTA and CDR2 FQGNSA. The data were obtained in a study of T cell changes during pregnancy in multiple sclerosis. Some clones are missing from TCRdb's copy, which holds only in-frame ones; the method was immunoSEQ multiplex PCR. The sample yields nearly 110,000 clones, about 89% seen once. This clonotype originated in a female donor with multiple sclerosis, enrolled in a pregnancy study. Specimen: peripheral blood, collected before pregnancy. This sequence joins TRBV7-2 and TRBJ1-2; D is perhaps TRBD1 (6 bases). For the CDR3, the DNA is TGTGCCAGCAGCTTAGCCCCGGCAGGGGACTATGGCTACACCTTC. Its protein is CASSLAPAGDYGYTF.